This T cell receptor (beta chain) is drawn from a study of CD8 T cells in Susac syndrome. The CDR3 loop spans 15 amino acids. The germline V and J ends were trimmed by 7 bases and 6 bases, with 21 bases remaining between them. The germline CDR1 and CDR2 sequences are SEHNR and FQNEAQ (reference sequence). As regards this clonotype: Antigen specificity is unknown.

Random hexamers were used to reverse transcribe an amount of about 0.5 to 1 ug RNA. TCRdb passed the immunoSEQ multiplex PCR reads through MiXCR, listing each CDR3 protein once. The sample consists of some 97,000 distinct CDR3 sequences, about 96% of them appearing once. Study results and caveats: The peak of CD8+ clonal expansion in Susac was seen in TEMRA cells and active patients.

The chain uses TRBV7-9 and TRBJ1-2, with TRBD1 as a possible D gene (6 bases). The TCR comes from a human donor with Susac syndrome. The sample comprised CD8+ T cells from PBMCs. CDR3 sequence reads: CASNPNLQGMDGYTF. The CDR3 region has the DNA TGTGCCAGCAACCCCAACCTACAGGGAATGGATGGCTACACCTTC.